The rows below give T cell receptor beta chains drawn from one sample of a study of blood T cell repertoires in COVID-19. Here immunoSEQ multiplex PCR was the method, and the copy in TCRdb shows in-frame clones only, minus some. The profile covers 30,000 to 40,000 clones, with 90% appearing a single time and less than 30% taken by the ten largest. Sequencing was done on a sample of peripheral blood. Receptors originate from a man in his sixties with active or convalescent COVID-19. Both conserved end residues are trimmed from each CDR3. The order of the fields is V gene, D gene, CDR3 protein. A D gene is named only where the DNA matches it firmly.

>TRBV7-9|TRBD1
ASSLVFLRQGWGTDTQY
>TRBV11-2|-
ASSLIAGSGELF
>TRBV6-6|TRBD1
ASSSRTGVVETQY
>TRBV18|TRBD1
ASSSTGIYSGANVLT
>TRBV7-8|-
ASSPPGGSSYEQY
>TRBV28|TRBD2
ASSFGFYSGRPTGELF
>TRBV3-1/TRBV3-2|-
ASSLSSVWYEQY
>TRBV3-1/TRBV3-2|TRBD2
ASSQVKREGQETQY
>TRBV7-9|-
ASSLSRTGQETQY
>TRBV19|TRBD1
ASGAGGTDTQY
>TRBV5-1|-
ASSPEPGNYGYT
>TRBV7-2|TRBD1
ASSSSRRGLENTEAF
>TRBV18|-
ASSPRAGEDTEAF
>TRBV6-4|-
ASRQQSNTEAF
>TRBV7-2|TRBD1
ASSLAGTGSYEQY
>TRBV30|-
AWRAAGTDTQY
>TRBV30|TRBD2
AWGTSGRGFPYEQY
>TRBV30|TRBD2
AWRAGTSGRNEQY
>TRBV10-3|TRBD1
ASGTGAGNTIY
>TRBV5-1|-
ASSFGNTEAF
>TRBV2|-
ASSIQGSGYGYT
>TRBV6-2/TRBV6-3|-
ASSWAYEQY
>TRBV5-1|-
ASSLSGGPPVDEQF
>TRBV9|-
ASSVANEQF
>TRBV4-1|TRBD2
ASSQEGGRVNNEQF
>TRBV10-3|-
AISASMPPYNEQF
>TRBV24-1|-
ATSDANLGHSNQPQH
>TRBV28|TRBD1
ASTLWDRDNQPQH
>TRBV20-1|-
SASNMQAVQETQY
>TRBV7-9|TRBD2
ASSPGTTSYEQY
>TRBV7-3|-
ASSLTNYGGELF
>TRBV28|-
ASSPFPRGYQPQH
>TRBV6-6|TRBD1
ASTQRTGGLNEQF
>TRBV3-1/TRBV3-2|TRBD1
ASSQVTGTYEQY
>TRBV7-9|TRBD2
ASSTGMGTSVQNEQF
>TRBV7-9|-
ASSSQTGWEQF
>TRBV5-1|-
ASSLTPAGINEKLF
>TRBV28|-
ASSRVYEQY
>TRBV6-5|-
ASLDRGGYYGYT
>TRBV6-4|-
ASSELLGSPLH
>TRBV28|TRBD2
ASSELAGGPGEQF
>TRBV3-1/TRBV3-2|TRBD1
ASSPSKTGGGNEQF
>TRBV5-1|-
ASTSDGAGSETQY
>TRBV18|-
ASSPGRGNTGELF
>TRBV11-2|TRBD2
ASSWSGRAEVEQF
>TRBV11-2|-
ASSLRGTNTGELF
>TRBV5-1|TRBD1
ASSSGQGGYNEKLF
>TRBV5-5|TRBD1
ASSSAQTGGLRDEQF
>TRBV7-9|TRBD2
ASRGTSGFDTQY
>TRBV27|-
ASSPQADTANYGYT
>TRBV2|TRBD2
ASRRQAGGADTQY